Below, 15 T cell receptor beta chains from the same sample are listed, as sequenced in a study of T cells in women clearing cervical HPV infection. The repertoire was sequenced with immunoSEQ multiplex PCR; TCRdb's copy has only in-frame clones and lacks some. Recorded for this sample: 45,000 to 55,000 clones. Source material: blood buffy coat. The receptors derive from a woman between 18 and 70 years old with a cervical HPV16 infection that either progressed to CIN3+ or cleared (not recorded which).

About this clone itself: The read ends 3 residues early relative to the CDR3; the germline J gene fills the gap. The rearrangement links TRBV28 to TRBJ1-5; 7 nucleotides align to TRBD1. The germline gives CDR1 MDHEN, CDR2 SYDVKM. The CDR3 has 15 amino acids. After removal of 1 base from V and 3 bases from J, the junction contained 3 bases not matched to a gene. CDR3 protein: CASSLSGGPNQPQHF. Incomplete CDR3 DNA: TGTGCCAGCAGTTTATCAGGGGGGCCCAATCAGCCC.

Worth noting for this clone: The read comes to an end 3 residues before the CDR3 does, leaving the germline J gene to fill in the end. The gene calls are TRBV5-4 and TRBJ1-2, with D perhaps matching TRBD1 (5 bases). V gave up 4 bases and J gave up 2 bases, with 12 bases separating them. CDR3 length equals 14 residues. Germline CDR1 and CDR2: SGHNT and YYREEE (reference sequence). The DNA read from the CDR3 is TGTGCCAGCAGCGGGTTGCAGGGAAACTATGGC. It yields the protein CASSGLQGNYG. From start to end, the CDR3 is CASSGLQGNYGYTF.

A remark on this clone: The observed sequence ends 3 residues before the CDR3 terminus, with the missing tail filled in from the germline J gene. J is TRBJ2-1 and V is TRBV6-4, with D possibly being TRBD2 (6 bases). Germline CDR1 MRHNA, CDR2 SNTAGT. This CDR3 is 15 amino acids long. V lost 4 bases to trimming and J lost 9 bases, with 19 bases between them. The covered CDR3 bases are TGTGCCAGCAGTGCAGCCCTCGGGGGTTACGGTGAG. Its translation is CASSAALGGYGE. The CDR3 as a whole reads CASSAALGGYGEQFF.

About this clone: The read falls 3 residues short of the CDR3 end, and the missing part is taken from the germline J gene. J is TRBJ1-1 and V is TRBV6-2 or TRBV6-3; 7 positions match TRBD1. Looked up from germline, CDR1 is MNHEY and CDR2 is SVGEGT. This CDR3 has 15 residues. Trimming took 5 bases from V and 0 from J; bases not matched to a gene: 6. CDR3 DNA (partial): TGTGCCAGCAGTAGGACAGGACCTCTGAACACTGAA. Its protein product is CASSRTGPLNTE. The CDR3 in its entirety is CASSRTGPLNTEAFF.

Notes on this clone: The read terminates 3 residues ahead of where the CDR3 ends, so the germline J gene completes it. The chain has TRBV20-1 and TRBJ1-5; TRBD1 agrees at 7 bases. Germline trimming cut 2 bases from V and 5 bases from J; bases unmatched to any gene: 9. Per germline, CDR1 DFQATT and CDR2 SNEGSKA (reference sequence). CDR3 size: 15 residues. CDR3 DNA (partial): TGCAGTGCTAGAACCGGGACAGTTGTTTATCAGCCC. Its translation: CSARTGTVVYQP. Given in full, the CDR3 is CSARTGTVVYQPQHF.

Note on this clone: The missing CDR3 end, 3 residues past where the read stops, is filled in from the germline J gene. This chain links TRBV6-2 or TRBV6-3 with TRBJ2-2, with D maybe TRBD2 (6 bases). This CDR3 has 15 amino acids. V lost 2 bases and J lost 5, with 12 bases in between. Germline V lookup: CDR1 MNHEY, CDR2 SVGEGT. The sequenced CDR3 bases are TGTGCCAGCAGTTACCAGACTAGGAGTACCGGGGAG. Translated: CASSYQTRSTGE. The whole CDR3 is CASSYQTRSTGELFF.

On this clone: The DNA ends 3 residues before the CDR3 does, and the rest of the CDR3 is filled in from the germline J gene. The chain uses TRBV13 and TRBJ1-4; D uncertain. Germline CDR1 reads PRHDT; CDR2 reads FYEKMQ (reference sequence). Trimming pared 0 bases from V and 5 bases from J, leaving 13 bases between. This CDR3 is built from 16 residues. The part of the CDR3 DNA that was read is TGTGCCAGCAGCTTAGGGCCGAACGGCGGGAATGAAAAA. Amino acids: CASSLGPNGGNEK. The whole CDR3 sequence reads CASSLGPNGGNEKLFF.

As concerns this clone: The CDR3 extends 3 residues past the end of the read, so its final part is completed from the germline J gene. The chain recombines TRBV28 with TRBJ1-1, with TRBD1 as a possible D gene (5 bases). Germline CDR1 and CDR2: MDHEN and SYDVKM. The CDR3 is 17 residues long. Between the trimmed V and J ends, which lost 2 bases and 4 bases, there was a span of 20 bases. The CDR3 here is CASSLGGAASRSTEAFF. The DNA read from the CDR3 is TGTGCCAGCAGTTTAGGAGGGGCAGCTAGTAGGAGCACTGAA.

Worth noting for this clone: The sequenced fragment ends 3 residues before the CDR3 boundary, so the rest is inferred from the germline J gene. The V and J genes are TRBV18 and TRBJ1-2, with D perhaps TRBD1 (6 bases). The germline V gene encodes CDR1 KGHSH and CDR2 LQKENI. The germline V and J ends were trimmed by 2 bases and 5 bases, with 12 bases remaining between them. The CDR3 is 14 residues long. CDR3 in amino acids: CASSPGGGQYGYTF. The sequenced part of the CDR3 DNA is TGTGCCAGCTCACCAGGGGGGGGCCAATATGGC.

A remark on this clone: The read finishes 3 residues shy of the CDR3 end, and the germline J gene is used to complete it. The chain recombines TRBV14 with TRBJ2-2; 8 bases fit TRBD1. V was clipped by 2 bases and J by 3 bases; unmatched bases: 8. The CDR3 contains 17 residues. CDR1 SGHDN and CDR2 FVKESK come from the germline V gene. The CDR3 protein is CASSQQTGQGDTGELFF. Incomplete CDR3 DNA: TGTGCCAGCAGCCAACAAACAGGACAGGGTGACACCGGGGAG.

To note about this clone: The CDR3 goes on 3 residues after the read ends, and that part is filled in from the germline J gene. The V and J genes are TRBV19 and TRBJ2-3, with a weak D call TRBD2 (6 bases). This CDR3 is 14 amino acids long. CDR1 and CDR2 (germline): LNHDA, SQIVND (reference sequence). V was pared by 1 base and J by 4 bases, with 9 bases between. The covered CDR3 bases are TGTGCCAGTAGTATAGTGCCTAGCGCAGATACG. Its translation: CASSIVPSADT. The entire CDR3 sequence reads CASSIVPSADTQYF.

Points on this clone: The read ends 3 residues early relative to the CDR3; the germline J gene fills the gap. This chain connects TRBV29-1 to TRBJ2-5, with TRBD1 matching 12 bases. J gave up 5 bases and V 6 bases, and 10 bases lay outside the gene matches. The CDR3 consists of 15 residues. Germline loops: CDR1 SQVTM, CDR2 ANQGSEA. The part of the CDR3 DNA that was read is TGCAGCGTCAAACCTGGGACAGGGGGCGGGGAGACC. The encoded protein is CSVKPGTGGGET. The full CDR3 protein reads CSVKPGTGGGETQYF.

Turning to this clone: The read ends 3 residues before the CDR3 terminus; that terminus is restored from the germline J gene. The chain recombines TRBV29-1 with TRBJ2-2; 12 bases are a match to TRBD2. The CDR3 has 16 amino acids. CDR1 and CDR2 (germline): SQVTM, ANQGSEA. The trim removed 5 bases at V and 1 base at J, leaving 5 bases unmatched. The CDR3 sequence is CSVHGLAGLNTGELFF. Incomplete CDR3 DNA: TGCAGCGTTCACGGACTAGCGGGGTTGAACACCGGGGAG.

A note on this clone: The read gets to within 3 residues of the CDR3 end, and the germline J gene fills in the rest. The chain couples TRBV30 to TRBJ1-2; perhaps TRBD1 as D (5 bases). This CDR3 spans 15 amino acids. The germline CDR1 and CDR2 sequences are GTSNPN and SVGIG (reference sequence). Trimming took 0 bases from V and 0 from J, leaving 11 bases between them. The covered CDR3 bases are TGTGCCTGGAGTGTATCTGCAGGGACTAACTATGGC. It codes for CAWSVSAGTNYG. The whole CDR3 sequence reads CAWSVSAGTNYGYTF.

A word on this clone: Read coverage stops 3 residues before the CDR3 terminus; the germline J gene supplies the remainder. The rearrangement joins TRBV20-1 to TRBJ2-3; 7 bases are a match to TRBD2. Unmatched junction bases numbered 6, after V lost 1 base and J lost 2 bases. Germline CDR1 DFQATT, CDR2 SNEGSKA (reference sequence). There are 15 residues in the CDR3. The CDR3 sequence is CSARVPGLSTDTQYF. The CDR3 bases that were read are TGCAGTGCTAGAGTACCGGGACTATCCACAGATACG.